The entry that follows covers one TCR beta chain sequence. Its recognized antigen is unknown. The input lacks base qualities; no much larger clone sits a single base away. The CDR3 regions of human TCRbeta chains were analyzed by immunosequencing. Per the authors' processing: Repertoire TCRs were checked for matches against a reference library of SARS-CoV-2-specific TCRs that had been generated using the MIRA antigen-specificity platform. Breadth was defined as the fraction of unique TCRs that were SARS-CoV-2-associated, and depth was defined as the fraction of total T cells that were SARS-CoV-2-associated. Using the MIRA data, each spike-specific TCR was assigned both to the spike region to which the TCR was reactive and to a CD4 or CD8 class. Log10-transformed breadth and depth values were compared by one-way ANOVA with Sidak's multiple comparisons tests. TCRdb stores this immuneACCESS table with in-frame sequences only. Part of the clones is absent; in the studies checked, under half of the shortfall reflects unresolved V genes, and no reason is known for the rest. Clone size and V and J calls were adopted from that table, with D and trimming inferred from the DNA. This sample gives 100,000 to 120,000 clones in total; about 90% of them show up just once. The ten biggest clones cover about 15% of the sample.

The sample's time point label is to be understood as: about 28 days (+/-7) after the second vaccine dose. AZD1222 recipients given second doses at about 4 weeks or at about 12 weeks were pooled, since spike-specific TCR depth and breadth were not found to differ between the two schedules. The vaccinee samples were drawn from two UK trials, COV001 and COV002, one of which was a single-blind randomized controlled phase 2/3 trial testing AZD1222 (ChAdOx1 nCoV-19) in healthy adults. For TCRbeta chain sequencing, PBMC samples from trial participants were taken at day 0 and at day 28 after the second dose. Trimming costs V 4 bases and J 0 bases, and their ends lie 13 bases apart. Sequences MDHEN (CDR1) and SYDVKM (CDR2) are obtained from the germline V gene. The CDR3 has 16 amino acids, counting the end cysteine and phenylalanine. The retained sequence is limited to the CDR3, 48 bases, with the frame set at the first base.

This sample was taken from a study of T cell responses to AZD1222 COVID-19 vaccine listed by TCRdb under 2021. Context from the whole study: TCR sequencing covered more than 230 trial participants: around 210 given two doses of AZD1222 and 26 given two doses of MenACWY control vaccine. Enrollment into the trials was organized by age into subgroups of 18-55, 56-69 and 70-plus years, and those subgroups contained roughly 160, 29 and 62 TCR-sequenced participants, respectively. Findings and caveats that apply to the study as a whole: The 56-69-year group was small, and its depth increase did not reach significance, likely because of low power. A significant rise in spike-specific TCR breadth and depth was observed after two AZD1222 doses relative to day 0 and relative to MenACWY recipients. Participants were mostly white British, with more females than males. The authors suggested clonal diversity may have been underestimated. Because no day 14 peak-response samples were available, the repertoires could be characterized only after the peak T cell response. The whole spike protein was spanned by vaccine-associated CD4 TCRs, and dominant responses were seen in regions 160-218 and 743-854. Reportedly, close to half of the unique spike-specific TCRs recognized epitopes lying outside the regions that are mutated in the B.1.351 and B.1.1.7 variants. Conclusions about previously exposed vaccinees are limited, since just five or six AZD1222 recipients were seropositive for SARS-CoV-2 at baseline.

The clonotype comes from an adult who received the AZD1222 COVID-19 vaccine. The sequence is built from TRBV28 and TRBJ2-4, with a weak D call of TRBD1 (7 bases match). Specimen: peripheral blood, collected 28 days after the second AZD1222 dose. The CDR3 reads CASSWGDSVAKNIQYF. The nucleotide sequence reads as follows: TGTGCCAGCAGTTGGGGGGACAGCGTAGCCAAAAACATTCAGTACTTC.